This passage covers 22 T cell receptor beta chains from one sample sequenced in a study of cytomegalovirus exposure and HLA in healthy donors. It was with 60 Vbeta and 13 Jbeta primers that the PCR ran. Profiled with immunoSEQ multiplex PCR; TCRdb holds only in-frame clones, not every one. The table includes fewer than 200,000 clones, approximately 81% detected once. Sequenced: PBMCs. All receptors come from a man aged 25 to 40 in good health and CMV-seronegative.

The rearrangement links TRBV4-1 to TRBJ2-2; D not certain. The CDR3 sequence is 15 residues long. Germline V lookup: CDR1 MGHRA, CDR2 YSYEKL. Between the trimmed V and J ends, which lost 0 bases and 8 bases, there was a span of 13 bases. The CDR3 bases are TGCGCCAGCAGCCAAGATGGGCAGGCCAGGGGGGAGCTGTTTTTT. This sequence encodes CASSQDGQARGELFF.

The V call is TRBV10-3, the J call TRBJ1-4; 7 bases match TRBD1. The length of the CDR3 is 15 residues. J lost 4 bases, V lost 6 bases, and 8 bases had no gene match. Germline V gene sequence: CDR1 ENHRY, CDR2 SYGVKD. The CDR3 DNA reads as TGTGCCATCAGGGCAGGACAGGCTGGTAATGAAAAACTGTTTTTT. The encoded protein is CAIRAGQAGNEKLFF.

The chain links TRBV29-1 to TRBJ2-4, with a possible D match to TRBD1 (7 bases). This CDR3 region has 13 residues. Trimming removed 4 bases from V and 6 bases from J, with 13 bases in between. CDR1 and CDR2 from the germline V gene are SQVTM and ANQGSEA. The CDR3 region is CSVARGVGNIQYF. CDR3 sequence (DNA): TGCAGCGTTGCCAGGGGGGTCGGAAACATTCAGTACTTC.

The chain has TRBV5-4 and TRBJ1-6; the match to TRBD1 covers 11 bases. Germline values: CDR1 SGHNT, CDR2 YYREEE (reference sequence). Trimming removed 2 bases from V and 6 bases from J; junction bases left unmatched: 10. CDR3 length: 18 amino acids. The CDR3 protein is CASSFRTGGLVGNSPLHF. As DNA, the CDR3 is TGTGCCAGCAGCTTTCGGACAGGGGGCCTAGTTGGTAATTCACCCCTCCACTTT.

This clone was seen a single time. The chain couples TRBV12-5 to TRBJ2-7; perhaps TRBD1 as D (7 bases). V shed 0 bases and J shed 5 bases, with 17 bases lying between them. Germline V gene data show CDR1 as LGHNT and CDR2 as FRNRAP. The CDR3 is 16 amino acids. The CDR3 here is CASGLVLGGQSNEQYF. As DNA, the CDR3 is TGTGCTAGTGGTTTGGTCCTGGGGGGACAGTCAAACGAGCAGTACTTC.

This sequence joins TRBV5-6 and TRBJ2-6; D remains ambiguous. V gave up 1 base and J gave up 0 bases, with 8 bases separating them. This CDR3 is 16 amino acids long. In germline, CDR1 is SGHDT, CDR2 YYEEEE. In DNA form, the CDR3 reads TGTGCCAGCAGCTTGCTCGGTAGCTCTGGGGCCAACGTCCTGACTTTC. It codes for CASSLLGSSGANVLTF.

The chain recombines TRBV2 with TRBJ2-5, with a tentative D call TRBD2 (5 bases). The CDR3 consists of 13 residues. The V and J ends lost 5 bases and 5 bases respectively, with 12 bases between them. CDR1 and CDR2 (germline): SNHLY, FYNNEI. CDR3 sequence reads: CASSRVRVETQYF. CDR3 bases: TGTGCCAGCAGTAGAGTGAGGGTGGAGACCCAGTACTTC.

The V and J genes are TRBV4-1 and TRBJ1-2; no clear D gene. The V and J ends lost 0 bases and 0 bases respectively, with 14 bases between them. Germline lookup yields CDR1 MGHRA and CDR2 YSYEKL. This CDR3 region has 17 residues. CDR3 nucleotides: TGCGCCAGCAGCCAAGATCAATCCGCCTTAGCTAACTATGGCTACACCTTC. It specifies CASSQDQSALANYGYTF.

Notes on this clone: The DNA is left out, because the CDR3 cannot be placed on it with certainty; the CDR3 is given as TCRdb lists it. The chain couples TRBV30 to TRBJ2-6; the table's D call of TRBD2 was not tested on the DNA. The CDR3 has 15 amino acids, counting both end residues. Looked up from germline, CDR1 is GTSNPN and CDR2 is SVGIG (reference sequence). The CDR3 sequence: CAWGGGAAGANVLPF.

The chain joins TRBV5-1 to TRBJ2-7; possible D gene TRBD1, 6 bases. Germline values: CDR1 SGHRS, CDR2 YFSETQ. The CDR3 contains 15 residues. Trimming stripped 0 bases from V and 0 bases from J, with 10 bases between. The CDR3 sequence: CASSLDLDSSYEQYF. The CDR3 coding sequence is TGCGCCAGCAGCTTGGATCTGGACAGCTCCTACGAGCAGTACTTC.

The rearrangement links TRBV11-1 to TRBJ2-5, with a tentative D call TRBD2 (6 bases). The CDR3 loop spans 15 amino acids. Trimming left V 5 bases short and J 0 bases short, with 13 bases between. Germline V CDR1 and CDR2: SGHAT, FQDESV (reference sequence). Written as DNA, the CDR3 is TGTGCCAGCAGCAACCGCCGGGGGAACCAAGAGACCCAGTACTTC. It translates to CASSNRRGNQETQYF.

V and J are TRBV4-1 and TRBJ1-4; a possible D gene is TRBD1 (6 bases). V lost 8 bases and J lost 7, with 11 bases in between. CDR3 length equals 12 residues. The germline gives CDR1 MGHRA, CDR2 YSYEKL. CDR3 DNA sequence: TGCGCCAGCTCACCGGACAGTGAAAAACTGTTTTTT. This codes for CASSPDSEKLFF.

V is TRBV5-1 and J is TRBJ2-2; 9 bases fit TRBD1. V lost 4 bases and J lost 4; bases outside the gene matches: 11. Germline loops: CDR1 SGHRS, CDR2 YFSETQ. The CDR3 runs 17 residues. CDR3 region: CASSAGTGFGGTGELFF. The CDR3 DNA is TGCGCCAGCAGCGCCGGGACAGGGTTTGGGGGCACCGGGGAGCTGTTTTTT.

The chain is built from TRBV27 and TRBJ2-1; tentative D call: TRBD1 (5 bases). The germline CDR1 and CDR2 sequences are MNHEY and SMNVEV (reference sequence). The CDR3 covers 16 residues. Trimming pared 6 bases from V and 6 bases from J, leaving 21 bases between. CDR3 loop: CASSYHPRVGGNEQFF. The CDR3 DNA is TGTGCCAGCAGCTATCACCCCAGGGTGGGTGGCAATGAGCAGTTCTTC.

The J gene is TRBJ1-4, the V gene TRBV6-5; 7 bases line up with TRBD1. V gave up 3 bases and J gave up 3 bases; unmatched junction bases: 7. Per germline, CDR1 MNHEY and CDR2 SVGAGI. This CDR3 comprises 16 residues. The CDR3 sequence is CASSYLRGQSNEKLFF. Written as DNA, the CDR3 is TGTGCCAGCAGTTATCTTCGGGGACAGTCTAATGAAAAACTGTTTTTT.

This clone was picked up one time. The J gene is TRBJ2-2, the V gene TRBV11-1; TRBD1 agrees at 9 bases. This CDR3 has 16 residues. From germline, CDR1 is SGHAT and CDR2 FQDESV (reference sequence). The V gene end was trimmed by 2 bases and the J gene end by 6 bases; junction bases not matched to a gene: 7. CDR3 coding DNA: TGTGCCAGCAGCTTACTGAGGACAGGGGCGTCCGGGGAGCTGTTTTTT. It is translated as CASSLLRTGASGELFF.

This clone has only one observation. The chain combines TRBV18 with TRBJ1-4; 7 bases fit TRBD1. This CDR3 is built from 16 residues. Germline CDR1 KGHSH, CDR2 LQKENI. V lost 4 bases and J lost 7; bases outside the gene matches: 12. The DNA for the CDR3 is TGTGCCAGCTCACGTGCCACAGGGGCCCTTGGTGAAAAACTGTTTTTT. It translates to CASSRATGALGEKLFF.

The CDR3 coding sequence is TGTGCCACCAGCAGAGAGTATCCGGGACAGGGGACTGATCAGCCCCAGCATTTT. Amino acids: CATSREYPGQGTDQPQHF. The chain has TRBV15 and TRBJ1-5; 10 positions agree with TRBD1. The CDR3 loop spans 18 amino acids. The junction had 10 bases not matched to a gene; V was cut back by 0 bases and J by 5 bases. CDR1 and CDR2 (germline): LNHNV, YYDKDF (reference sequence).

The chain carries TRBV5-1 and TRBJ1-5, with 7 nucleotides matching TRBD1. Germline CDR1 SGHRS, CDR2 YFSETQ. The CDR3 length is 15 residues. Trimming cost V 0 bases and J 6 bases; bases outside gene matches: 6. The CDR3 DNA follows: TGCGCCAGCAGCTTGGATGGACAGGTTGGTCAGCCCCAGCATTTT. Translating gives CASSLDGQVGQPQHF. The variable domain in full, completed from reference TRBV5-1 and TRBJ1-5, reads KAGVTQTPRYLIKTRGQQVTLSCSPISGHRSVSWYQQTPGQGLQFLFEYFSETQRNKGNFPGRFSGRQFSNSRSEMNVSTLELGDSALYLCASSLDGQVGQPQHFGDGTRLSIL.

The chain employs TRBV7-2 and TRBJ2-1; 9 positions match TRBD1. With 5 bases clipped from V and 6 bases from J, the junction kept 11 bases outside the gene matches. Looked up from germline, CDR1 is SGHTA and CDR2 is FQGNSA. The CDR3 consists of 16 residues. This CDR3 reads CASSPQTGGWGNEQFF. In DNA, the CDR3 is TGTGCCAGCAGCCCACAGACAGGGGGTTGGGGCAATGAGCAGTTCTTC.

This clone occurred a few times. V and J are TRBV29-1 and TRBJ1-4; D not certain. V lost 7 bases, J lost 7 bases, and 7 bases lay in between. The CDR3 has 10 amino acids. Germline V gene lookup returns CDR1 SQVTM and CDR2 ANQGSEA. The CDR3 region is CSASGEKLFF. The CDR3, as DNA: TGCAGCGCGAGCGGTGAAAAACTGTTTTTT.

This chain joins TRBV11-2 and TRBJ1-2, with TRBD1 matching 7 bases. CDR3 length: 17 residues. Losses at the gene ends were 4 bases for V and 2 bases for J; bases not matched to a gene: 13. Germline CDR1 is SGHAT and CDR2 is FQNNGV. CDR3 amino acids: CASSSKPRTGQNYGYTF. Here the CDR3 DNA reads TGTGCCAGCAGCTCAAAACCCCGGACAGGACAGAACTATGGCTACACCTTC.